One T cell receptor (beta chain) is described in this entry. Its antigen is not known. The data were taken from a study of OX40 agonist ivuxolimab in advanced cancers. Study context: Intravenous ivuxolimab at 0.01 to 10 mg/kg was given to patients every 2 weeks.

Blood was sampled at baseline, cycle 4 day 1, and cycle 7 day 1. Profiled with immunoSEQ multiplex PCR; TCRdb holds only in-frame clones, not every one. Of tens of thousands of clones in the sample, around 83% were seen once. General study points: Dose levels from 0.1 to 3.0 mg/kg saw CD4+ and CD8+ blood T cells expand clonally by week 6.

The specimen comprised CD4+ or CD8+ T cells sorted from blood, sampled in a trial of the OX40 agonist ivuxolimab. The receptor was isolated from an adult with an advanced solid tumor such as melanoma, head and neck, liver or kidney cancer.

The CDR3 spells CASSSPNAPGHGYTF. The CDR3 region has the DNA TGTGCCAGCAGCTCCCCGAATGCTCCGGGACATGGCTACACCTTC. The V and J genes are TRBV5-6 and TRBJ1-2; D might be TRBD1 (5 bases). The V end was cut by 3 bases, the J end by 6 bases, with 18 bases between. The CDR3 contains 15 residues. Germline CDR1 is SGHDT and CDR2 is YYEEEE.